The source of this T cell receptor (beta chain) is a study of cytomegalovirus exposure and HLA in healthy donors. At the level of the study: The roughly 110 validation repertoires used the same platform as the 666 first-cohort repertoires, a later analysis reported. Study-level points and caveats: It was found in a later analysis that first-cohort TCR clusters tended to co-occur in the 100 to 150 validation repertoires. The classifier was said to identify cytomegalovirus status with high specificity and sensitivity. Cytomegalovirus association was listed for about 150 TCR beta chains.

The assay was immunoSEQ multiplex PCR, and TCRdb's table has in-frame clones only and misses some. The table records some 250,000 clones, more than 75% of them present only once. The ends were cut back, 6 bases at V and 3 bases at J, with 12 bases in the middle. Germline V gene lookup returns CDR1 SEHNR and CDR2 FQNEAQ (reference sequence). The CDR3 has 14 amino acids. To note about this clone: As yet, its antigen is unknown.

This TCR derives from a woman in her 30s in good health and CMV-seropositive. This rearrangement joins TRBV7-9 to TRBJ1-5; D remains unclear. The sample consisted of PBMCs. CDR3 loop: CASSPTDPNQPQHF. CDR3 nucleotide sequence: TGTGCCAGCAGTCCCACAGATCCCAATCAGCCCCAGCATTTT.